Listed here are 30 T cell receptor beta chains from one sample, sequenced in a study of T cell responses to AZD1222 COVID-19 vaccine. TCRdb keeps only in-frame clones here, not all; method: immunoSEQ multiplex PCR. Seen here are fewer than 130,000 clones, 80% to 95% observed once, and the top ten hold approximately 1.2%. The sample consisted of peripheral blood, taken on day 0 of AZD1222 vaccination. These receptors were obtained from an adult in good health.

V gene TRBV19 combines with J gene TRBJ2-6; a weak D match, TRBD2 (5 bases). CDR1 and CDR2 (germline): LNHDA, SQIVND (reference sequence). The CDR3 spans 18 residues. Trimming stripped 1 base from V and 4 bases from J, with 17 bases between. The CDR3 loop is CASSIVPARPGGANVLTF. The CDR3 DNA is TGTGCCAGTAGTATAGTGCCCGCGCGGCCGGGAGGGGCCAACGTCCTGACTTTC.

CDR3 loop: CATSDAGTSVLNEQFF. The CDR3 region has the DNA TGTGCCACCAGTGACGCCGGGACTAGCGTTTTGAATGAGCAGTTCTTC. This chain connects TRBV24-1 to TRBJ2-1; 10 positions match TRBD2. The CDR3 extends over 16 amino acids. CDR1 KGHDR and CDR2 SFDVKD come from the germline V gene. The ends lost 4 bases at V and 7 bases at J; junction bases unmatched: 9.

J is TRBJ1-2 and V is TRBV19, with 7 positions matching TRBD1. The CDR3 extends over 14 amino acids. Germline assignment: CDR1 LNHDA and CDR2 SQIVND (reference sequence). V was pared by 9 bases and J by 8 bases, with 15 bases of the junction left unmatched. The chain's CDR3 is CASPTGFTLWGYTF. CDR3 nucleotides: TGTGCCAGCCCGACAGGGTTTACTTTGTGGGGCTACACCTTC.

The CDR3 region is CASSYQQDFRNYGYTF. The CDR3 DNA reads TGTGCCAGCAGTTACCAACAGGATTTTCGTAACTATGGCTACACCTTC. V is TRBV6-5 and J is TRBJ1-2, with D perhaps matching TRBD1 (5 bases). CDR1 MNHEY and CDR2 SVGAGI come from the germline V gene. The CDR3 length is 16 residues. Trimming removed 2 bases at V and 1 base at J, with 14 bases between.

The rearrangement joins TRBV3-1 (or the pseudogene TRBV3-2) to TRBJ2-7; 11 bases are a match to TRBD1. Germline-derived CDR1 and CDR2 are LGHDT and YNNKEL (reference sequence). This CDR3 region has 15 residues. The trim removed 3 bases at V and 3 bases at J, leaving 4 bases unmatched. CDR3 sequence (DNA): TGTGCCAGCAGCCAGGCCGGGACAGGGGGCTACGAGCAGTACTTC. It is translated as CASSQAGTGGYEQYF.

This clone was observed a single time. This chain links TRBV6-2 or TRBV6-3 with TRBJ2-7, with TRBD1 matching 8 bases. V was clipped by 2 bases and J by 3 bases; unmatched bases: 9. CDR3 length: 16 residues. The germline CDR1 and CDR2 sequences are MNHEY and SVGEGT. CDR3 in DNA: TGTGCCAGCAGTTACCCCCGGGACAGGTCCCACTACGAGCAGTACTTC. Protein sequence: CASSYPRDRSHYEQYF.

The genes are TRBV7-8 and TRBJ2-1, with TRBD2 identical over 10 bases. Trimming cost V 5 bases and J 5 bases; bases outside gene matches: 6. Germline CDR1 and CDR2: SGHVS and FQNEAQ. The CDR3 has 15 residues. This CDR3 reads CASSQGLARDNEQFF. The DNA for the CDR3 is TGTGCCAGCAGCCAGGGACTAGCGAGGGACAATGAGCAGTTCTTC.

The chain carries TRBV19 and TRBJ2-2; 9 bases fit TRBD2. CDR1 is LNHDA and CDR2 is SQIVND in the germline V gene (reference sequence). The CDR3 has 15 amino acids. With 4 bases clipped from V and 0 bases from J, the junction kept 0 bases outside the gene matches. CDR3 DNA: TGTGCCAGTAGTAGACTAGCGGCGAACACCGGGGAGCTGTTTTTT. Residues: CASSRLAANTGELFF.

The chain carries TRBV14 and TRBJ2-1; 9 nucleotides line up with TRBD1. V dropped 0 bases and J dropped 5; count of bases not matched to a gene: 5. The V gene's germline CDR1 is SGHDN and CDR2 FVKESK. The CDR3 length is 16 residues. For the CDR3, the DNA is TGTGCCAGCAGCCAAGATCTTGGACAGGGGAACAATGAGCAGTTCTTC. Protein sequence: CASSQDLGQGNNEQFF. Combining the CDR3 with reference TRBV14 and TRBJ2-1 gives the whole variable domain EAGVTQFPSHSVIEKGQTVTLRCDPISGHDNLYWYRRVMGKEIKFLLHFVKESKQDESGMPNNRFLAERTGGTYSTLKVQPAELEDSGVYFCASSQDLGQGNNEQFFGPGTRLTVL.

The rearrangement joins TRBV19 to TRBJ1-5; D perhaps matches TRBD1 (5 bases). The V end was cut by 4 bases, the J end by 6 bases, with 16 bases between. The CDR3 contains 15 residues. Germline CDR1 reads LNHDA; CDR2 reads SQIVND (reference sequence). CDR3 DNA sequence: TGTGCCAGTAGTACGAAGATCGGGGCATTTCAGCCCCAGCATTTT. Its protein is CASSTKIGAFQPQHF.

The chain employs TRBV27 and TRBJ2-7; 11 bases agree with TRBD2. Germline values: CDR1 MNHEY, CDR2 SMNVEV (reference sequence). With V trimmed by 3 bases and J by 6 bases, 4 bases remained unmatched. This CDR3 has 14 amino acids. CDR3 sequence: CASSLRLAGGEQYF. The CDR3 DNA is TGTGCCAGCAGTTTGCGGCTAGCGGGAGGCGAGCAGTACTTC.

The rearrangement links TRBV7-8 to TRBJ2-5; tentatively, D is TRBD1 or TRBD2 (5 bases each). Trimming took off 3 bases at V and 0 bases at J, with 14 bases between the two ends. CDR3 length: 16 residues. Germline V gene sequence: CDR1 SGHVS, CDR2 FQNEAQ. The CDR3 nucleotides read TGTGCCAGCAGCTTCCCTCTGGGGGAGCACCAAGAGACCCAGTACTTC. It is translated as CASSFPLGEHQETQYF.

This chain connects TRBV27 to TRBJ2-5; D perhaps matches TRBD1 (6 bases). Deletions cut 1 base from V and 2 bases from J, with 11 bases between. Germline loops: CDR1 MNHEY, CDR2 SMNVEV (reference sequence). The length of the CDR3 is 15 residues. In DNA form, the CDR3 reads TGTGCCAGCAGTTTATGGTCAGGGGCTCAAGAGACCCAGTACTTC. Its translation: CASSLWSGAQETQYF.

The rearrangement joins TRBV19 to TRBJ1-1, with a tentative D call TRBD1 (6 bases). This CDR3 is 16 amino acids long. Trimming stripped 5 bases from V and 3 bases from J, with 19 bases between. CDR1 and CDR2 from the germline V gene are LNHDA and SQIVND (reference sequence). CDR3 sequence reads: CASSPGHTGYYTEAFF. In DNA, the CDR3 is TGTGCCAGTAGTCCAGGTCATACAGGGTACTACACTGAAGCTTTCTTT.

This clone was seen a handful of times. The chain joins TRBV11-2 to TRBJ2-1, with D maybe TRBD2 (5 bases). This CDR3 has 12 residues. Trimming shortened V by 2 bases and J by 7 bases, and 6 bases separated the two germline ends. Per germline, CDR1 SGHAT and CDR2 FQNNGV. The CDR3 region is CASSLQRNEQFF. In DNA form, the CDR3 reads TGTGCCAGCAGCTTACAGCGGAATGAGCAGTTCTTC.

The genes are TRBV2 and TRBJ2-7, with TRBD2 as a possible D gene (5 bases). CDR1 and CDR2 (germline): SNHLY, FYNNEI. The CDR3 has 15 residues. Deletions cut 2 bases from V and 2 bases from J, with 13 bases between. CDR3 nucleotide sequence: TGTGCCAGCAGTGAATCGAGAGGACTCGCCTACGAGCAGTACTTC. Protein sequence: CASSESRGLAYEQYF.

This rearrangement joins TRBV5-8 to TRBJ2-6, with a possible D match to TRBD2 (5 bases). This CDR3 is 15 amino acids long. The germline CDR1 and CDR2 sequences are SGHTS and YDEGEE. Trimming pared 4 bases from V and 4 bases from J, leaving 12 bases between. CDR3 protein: CASSIRGAGANVLTF. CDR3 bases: TGTGCCAGCAGCATTCGGGGAGCCGGGGCCAACGTCCTGACTTTC.

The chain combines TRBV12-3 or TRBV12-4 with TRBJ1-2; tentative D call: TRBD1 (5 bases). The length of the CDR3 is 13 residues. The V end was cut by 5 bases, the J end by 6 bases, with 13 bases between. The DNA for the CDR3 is TGTGCCAGCAGTCTCCGGGACTCTAATGGCTACACCTTC. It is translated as CASSLRDSNGYTF.

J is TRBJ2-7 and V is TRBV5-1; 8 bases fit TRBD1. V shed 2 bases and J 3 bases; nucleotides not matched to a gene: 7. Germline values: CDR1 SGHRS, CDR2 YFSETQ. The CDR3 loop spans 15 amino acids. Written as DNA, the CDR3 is TGCGCCAGCAGCTTAGGACAGGGTTTCGGCTACGAGCAGTACTTC. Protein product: CASSLGQGFGYEQYF.

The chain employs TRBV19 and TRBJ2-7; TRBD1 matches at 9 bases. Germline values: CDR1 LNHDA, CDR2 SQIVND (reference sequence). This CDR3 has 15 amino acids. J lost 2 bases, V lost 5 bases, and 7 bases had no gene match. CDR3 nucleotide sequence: TGTGCCAGTAGTGCCGGGACAGGGATCGCCTACGAGCAGTACTTC. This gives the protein CASSAGTGIAYEQYF.

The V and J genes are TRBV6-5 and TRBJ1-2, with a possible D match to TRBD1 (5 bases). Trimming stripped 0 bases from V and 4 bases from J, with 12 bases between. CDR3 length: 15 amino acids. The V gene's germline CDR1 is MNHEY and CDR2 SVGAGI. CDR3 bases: TGTGCCAGCAGTTACTCGTTGGAGGGGCTCTATGGCTACACCTTC. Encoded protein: CASSYSLEGLYGYTF.

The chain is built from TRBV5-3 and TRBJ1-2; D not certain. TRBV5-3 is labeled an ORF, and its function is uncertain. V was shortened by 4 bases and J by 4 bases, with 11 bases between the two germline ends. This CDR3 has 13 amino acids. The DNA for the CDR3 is TGTGCCAGAAGCCGCGGACGGAGCTATGGCTACACCTTC. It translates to CARSRGRSYGYTF.

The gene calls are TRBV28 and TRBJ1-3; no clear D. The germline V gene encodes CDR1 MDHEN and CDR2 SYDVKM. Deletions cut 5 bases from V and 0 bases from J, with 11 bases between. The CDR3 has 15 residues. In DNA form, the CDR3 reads TGTGCCAGCAGTCCAGGCGCTACCTCTGGAAACACCATATATTTT. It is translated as CASSPGATSGNTIYF.

CDR3 loop: CASSPRTSGGNEQYF. As DNA, the CDR3 is TGTGCCAGTAGTCCCAGGACTAGCGGCGGAAACGAGCAGTACTTC. The J gene is TRBJ2-7, the V gene TRBV19; 10 nucleotides align to TRBD2. The CDR3 consists of 15 residues. Germline V gene lookup returns CDR1 LNHDA and CDR2 SQIVND (reference sequence). J gave up 5 bases and V 5 bases, and 9 bases lay outside the gene matches.

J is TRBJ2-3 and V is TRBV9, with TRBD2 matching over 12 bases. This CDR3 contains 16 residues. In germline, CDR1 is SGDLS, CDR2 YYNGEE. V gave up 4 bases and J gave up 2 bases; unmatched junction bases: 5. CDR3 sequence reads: CASSKGLAGITDTQYF. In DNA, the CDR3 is TGTGCCAGCAGCAAAGGACTAGCGGGGATCACAGATACGCAGTATTTT.

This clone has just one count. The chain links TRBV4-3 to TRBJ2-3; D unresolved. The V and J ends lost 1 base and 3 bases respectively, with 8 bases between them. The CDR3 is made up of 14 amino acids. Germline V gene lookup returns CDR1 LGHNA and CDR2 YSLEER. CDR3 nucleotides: TGCGCCAGCAGCCAAGTCGGGCGGACAGATACGCAGTATTTT. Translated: CASSQVGRTDTQYF.

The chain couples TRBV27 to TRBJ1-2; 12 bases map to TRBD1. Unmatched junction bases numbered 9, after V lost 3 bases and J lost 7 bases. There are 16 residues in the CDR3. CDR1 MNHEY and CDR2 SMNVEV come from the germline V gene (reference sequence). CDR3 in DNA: TGTGCCAGCAGTTTGGTCCACCGGGACAGGGGGCTTGGCTACACCTTC. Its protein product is CASSLVHRDRGLGYTF.

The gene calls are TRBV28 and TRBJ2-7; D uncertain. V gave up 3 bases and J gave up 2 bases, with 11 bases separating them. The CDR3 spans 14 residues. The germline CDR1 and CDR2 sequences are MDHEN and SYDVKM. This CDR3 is CASSFSSVPYEQYF. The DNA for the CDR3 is TGTGCCAGCAGTTTTTCAAGCGTACCCTACGAGCAGTACTTC.

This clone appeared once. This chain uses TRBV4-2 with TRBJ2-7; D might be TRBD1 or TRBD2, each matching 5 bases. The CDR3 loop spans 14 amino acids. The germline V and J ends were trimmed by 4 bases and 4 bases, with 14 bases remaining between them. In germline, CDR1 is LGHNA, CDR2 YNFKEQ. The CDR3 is CASSRRGSEYEQYF. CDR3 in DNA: TGTGCCAGCAGCCGCCGGGGCAGCGAATACGAGCAGTACTTC.

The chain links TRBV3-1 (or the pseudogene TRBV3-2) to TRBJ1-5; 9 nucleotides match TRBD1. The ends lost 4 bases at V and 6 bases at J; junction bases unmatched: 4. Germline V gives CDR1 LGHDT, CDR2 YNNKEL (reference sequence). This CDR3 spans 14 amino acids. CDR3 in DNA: TGTGCCAGCAGCCCGTGGACAGGGGTTCAGCCCCAGCATTTT. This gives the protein CASSPWTGVQPQHF.